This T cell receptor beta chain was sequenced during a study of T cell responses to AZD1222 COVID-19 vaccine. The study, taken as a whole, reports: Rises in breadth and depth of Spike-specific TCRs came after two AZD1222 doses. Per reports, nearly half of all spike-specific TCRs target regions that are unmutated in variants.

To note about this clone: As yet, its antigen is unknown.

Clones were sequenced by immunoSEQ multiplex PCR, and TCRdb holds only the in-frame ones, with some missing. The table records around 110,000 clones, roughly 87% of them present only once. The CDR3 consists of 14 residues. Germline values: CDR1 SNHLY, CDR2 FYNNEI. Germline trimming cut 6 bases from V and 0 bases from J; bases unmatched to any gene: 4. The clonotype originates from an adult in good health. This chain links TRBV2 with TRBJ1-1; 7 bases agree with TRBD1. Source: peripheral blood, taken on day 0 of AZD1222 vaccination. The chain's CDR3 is CASRGTDLNTEAFF. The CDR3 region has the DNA TGTGCCAGCAGAGGGACAGACCTGAACACTGAAGCTTTCTTT.